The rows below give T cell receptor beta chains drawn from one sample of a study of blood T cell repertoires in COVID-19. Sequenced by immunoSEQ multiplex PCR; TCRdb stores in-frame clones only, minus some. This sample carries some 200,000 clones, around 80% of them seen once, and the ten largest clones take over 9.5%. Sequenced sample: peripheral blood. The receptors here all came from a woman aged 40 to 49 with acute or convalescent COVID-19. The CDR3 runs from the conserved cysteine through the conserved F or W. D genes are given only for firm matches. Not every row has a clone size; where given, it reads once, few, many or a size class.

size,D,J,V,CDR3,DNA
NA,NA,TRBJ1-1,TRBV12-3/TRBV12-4,CASSKDSYTEAFF,TGTGCCAGCAGTAAAGACAGTTACACTGAAGCTTTCTTT
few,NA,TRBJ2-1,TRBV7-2,CASSLTGVYNEQFF,TGTGCCAGCAGCTTAACGGGGGTCTACAATGAGCAGTTCTTC
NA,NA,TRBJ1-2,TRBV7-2,CASSLGRVGYTF,TGTGCCAGCAGCTTAGGGCGGGTTGGCTACACCTTC
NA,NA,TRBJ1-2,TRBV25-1,CASSAQSFYGYTF,TGTGCCAGCTCCGCACAGTCCTTCTATGGCTACACCTTC
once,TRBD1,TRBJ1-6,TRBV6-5,CASGRGLSPLHF,TGTGCCAGCGGCAGGGGGCTCTCACCCCTCCACTTT
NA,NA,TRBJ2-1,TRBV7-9,CASLPSSSGGINEQFF,TGTGCCAGCCTGCCATCTAGTAGCGGCGGGATAAATGAGCAGTTCTTC
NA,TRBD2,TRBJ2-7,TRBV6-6,CASTKTSAPYEQYF,TGTGCCAGCACCAAGACTAGCGCTCCCTACGAGCAGTACTTC
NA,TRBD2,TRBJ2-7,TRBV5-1,CASSRSGLAGGGYEQYF,TGCGCCAGCAGCCGGTCAGGACTAGCGGGAGGGGGATACGAGCAGTACTTC
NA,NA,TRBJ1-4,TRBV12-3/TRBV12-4,CASSRGWEKLFF,TGTGCCAGCAGTCGGGGTTGGGAAAAACTGTTTTTT
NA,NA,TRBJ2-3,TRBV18,CASSPGGDTQYF,TGTGCCAGCTCTCCAGGGGGGGATACGCAGTATTTT
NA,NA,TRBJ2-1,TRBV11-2,CASSQGGSYNEQFF,TGTGCCAGCAGCCAGGGGGGCTCCTACAATGAGCAGTTCTTC
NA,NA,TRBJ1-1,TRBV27,CASSLRQAMRAFF,TGTGCCAGCAGTCTGAGACAGGCTATGCGGGCTTTCTTT
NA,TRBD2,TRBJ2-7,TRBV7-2,CASSLERGYAYEQYF,TGTGCCAGCAGCTTAGAGCGGGGGTACGCCTACGAGCAGTACTTC
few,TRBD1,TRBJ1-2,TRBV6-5,CASDIEGGRRSGYTF,TGTGCCAGCGATATCGAAGGGGGCCGCCGAAGCGGCTACACCTTC
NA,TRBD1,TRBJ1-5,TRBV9,CASSDGQASNQPQHF,TGTGCCAGCAGTGATGGACAGGCTAGCAATCAGCCCCAGCATTTT
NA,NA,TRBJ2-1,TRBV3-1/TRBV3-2,CASSQEGRGYNEQFF,TGTGCCAGCAGCCAAGAAGGGCGGGGTTACAATGAGCAGTTCTTC
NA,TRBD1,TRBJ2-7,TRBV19,CASSIKQGAVYEQYF,TGTGCCAGTAGTATTAAACAGGGGGCGGTGTACGAGCAGTACTTC
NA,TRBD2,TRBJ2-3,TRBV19,CASSILSGGGADTQYF,TGTGCCAGTAGTATTCTCTCGGGCGGGGGGGCCGATACGCAGTATTTT
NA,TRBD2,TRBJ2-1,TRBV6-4,CASSGALGASGTVSYNEQFF,TGTGCCAGCAGTGGGGCCCTTGGGGCTAGCGGGACGGTCTCCTACAATGAGCAGTTCTTC
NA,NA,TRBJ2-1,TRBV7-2,CASSLVSGEYNEQFF,TGTGCCAGCAGCTTAGTTTCGGGAGAGTACAATGAGCAGTTCTTC
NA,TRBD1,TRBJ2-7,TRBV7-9,CASSPRQGSSYEQYF,TGTGCCAGCAGCCCCCGACAGGGGAGTAGCTACGAGCAGTACTTC
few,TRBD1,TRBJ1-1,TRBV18,CASSPRQGAGSEAFF,TGTGCCAGCTCACCTCGACAGGGGGCTGGGAGTGAAGCTTTCTTT
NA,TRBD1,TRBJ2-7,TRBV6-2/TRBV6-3,CASSYSGQGAGEQYF,TGTGCCAGCAGTTACTCGGGACAGGGGGCCGGAGAGCAGTACTTC
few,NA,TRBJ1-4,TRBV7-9,CASSVGGALTTVGEKLFF,TGTGCCAGCAGCGTGGGGGGGGCCCTGACTACGGTGGGTGAAAAACTGTTTTTT
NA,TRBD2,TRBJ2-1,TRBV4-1,CASSQEGIAGGNEQFF,TGCGCCAGCAGCCAAGAAGGGATAGCGGGAGGCAATGAGCAGTTCTTC
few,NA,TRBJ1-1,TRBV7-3,CASSQTGRDTEAFF,TGTGCCAGCAGCCAAACAGGGAGGGACACTGAAGCTTTCTTT
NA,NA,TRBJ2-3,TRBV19,CASSIAGAGADTQYF,TGTGCCAGTAGTATAGCAGGCGCCGGGGCAGATACGCAGTATTTT
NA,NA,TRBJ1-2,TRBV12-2,CASRLAYSTGSDYGYTF,TGTGCAAGTCGCTTAGCCTACTCGACAGGGAGTGACTATGGCTACACCTTC
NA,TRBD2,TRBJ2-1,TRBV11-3,CASSLTSGRNNEQFF,TGTGCCAGCAGCCTGACTAGCGGGAGGAACAATGAGCAGTTCTTC